A single T cell receptor beta chain is shown here with its context. Antigen unknown. This sample was included in a study of cytomegalovirus exposure and HLA in healthy donors. Overall study: Researchers previously reported finding roughly 120 million unique TCR beta sequences from approximately 200 million T cells. Study conclusions and caveats: Cytomegalovirus-associated TCR beta chains were listed, numbering 164. Later on, analysis showed that most CMV-associated TCR beta chains appeared to be HLA-restricted.

The PCR used 60 Vbeta and 13 Jbeta primers. The assay was immunoSEQ multiplex PCR, and TCRdb's table has in-frame clones only and misses some. Here the sample spans about 120,000 clones, roughly 14% being singletons. V shed 5 bases and J shed 2 bases, with 9 bases lying between them. This CDR3 is 13 amino acids long. Per germline, CDR1 SEHNR and CDR2 FQNEAQ (reference sequence). The source material was PBMCs. The receptor was derived from a woman under 30 in good health and CMV-seronegative. The chain carries TRBV7-9 and TRBJ2-5; D might be TRBD2 (5 bases). CDR3 nucleotide sequence: TGTGCCAGCAGCGACCGAGGGCAAGAGACCCAGTACTTC. Protein product: CASSDRGQETQYF.